The rows below give T cell receptor beta chains drawn from one sample of a study of T cells in Graves' hyperthyroidism and ophthalmopathy. Each CDR3 protein gets one entry after TCRdb re-called the multiplex PCR reads with MiXCR. Of 300,000 to 350,000 distinct CDR3 sequences in the sample, approximately 15% were seen once. Sequencing used blood. These receptors were obtained from a woman younger than 45 with Graves' hyperthyroidism. The CDR3 runs from the conserved cysteine through the conserved F or W. D genes are given only for firm matches. Size values are once, few and many counts, or a class for expanded clones, and some rows have none.

j_gene: TRBJ2-5
d_gene: TRBD2
abundance: many
v_gene: TRBV28
CDR3nt: TGTGCCAGCAGTTTCGCGGGAGTGCGGGTAGAGACCCAGTACTTC
CDR3aa: CASSFAGVRVETQYF

j_gene: TRBJ2-7
d_gene: TRBD1
abundance: few
v_gene: TRBV20-1
CDR3nt: TGCAGTGCTAGAGGGGGACAGGGGTCCCCCCTCGAGCAGTACTTC
CDR3aa: CSARGGQGSPLEQYF

j_gene: TRBJ2-3
d_gene: TRBD1
abundance: .
v_gene: TRBV7-2
CDR3nt: TGTGCCAGCAGCGTACAGGGGGTAGCAGATACGCAGTATTTT
CDR3aa: CASSVQGVADTQYF

j_gene: TRBJ1-4
d_gene: TRBD1
abundance: .
v_gene: TRBV15
CDR3nt: TGTGCCACCAGCAGGGGCGACAGGGAAGATTTAAAACTGTTTTTT
CDR3aa: CATSRGDREDLKLFF

j_gene: TRBJ2-2
d_gene: .
abundance: .
v_gene: TRBV7-2
CDR3nt: TGTGCCAGCAGCCCTCCCCGGTGGGGGGAGCTGTTTTTT
CDR3aa: CASSPPRWGELFF

j_gene: TRBJ2-2
d_gene: .
abundance: many
v_gene: TRBV30
CDR3nt: TGTGCCTGGATTTTAGGGAACACCGGGGAGCTGTTTTTT
CDR3aa: CAWILGNTGELFF

j_gene: TRBJ1-1
d_gene: .
abundance: few
v_gene: TRBV29-1
CDR3nt: TGCAGCGTTGTAACAAGACTGAACACTGAAGCTTTCTTT
CDR3aa: CSVVTRLNTEAFF

j_gene: TRBJ1-5
d_gene: TRBD1
abundance: many
v_gene: TRBV10-2
CDR3nt: TGCGCCAGCAGTGACTTGGGACAGAGGTTAAATCAGCCCCAGCATTTT
CDR3aa: CASSDLGQRLNQPQHF

j_gene: TRBJ1-5
d_gene: .
abundance: many
v_gene: TRBV24-1
CDR3nt: TGTGCCACCAGTGATTTCGGTGGACAGCCCCAGCATTTT
CDR3aa: CATSDFGGQPQHF

j_gene: TRBJ1-3
d_gene: .
abundance: few
v_gene: TRBV7-2
CDR3nt: TGTGCCAGCAGCTCAAGAATCGTAAACTCTGGAAACACCATATATTTT
CDR3aa: CASSSRIVNSGNTIYF

j_gene: TRBJ2-2
d_gene: TRBD2
abundance: few
v_gene: TRBV7-8
CDR3nt: TGTGCCAGCAGCTTAGTTCTTCTCGGGAGGGAAAACACCGGGGAGCTGTTTTTT
CDR3aa: CASSLVLLGRENTGELFF

j_gene: TRBJ2-3
d_gene: .
abundance: many
v_gene: TRBV12-3/TRBV12-4
CDR3nt: TGTGCCAGCAGTCCCCAGGGGGATACGCAGTATTTT
CDR3aa: CASSPQGDTQYF

j_gene: TRBJ2-1
d_gene: TRBD2
abundance: few
v_gene: TRBV6-2/TRBV6-3
CDR3nt: TGTGCCAGCACCCAACTAGCGCGGGGGTACAATGAGCAGTTCTTC
CDR3aa: CASTQLARGYNEQFF

j_gene: TRBJ1-2
d_gene: .
abundance: many
v_gene: TRBV19
CDR3nt: TGTGCCGCAAGACCGCCCGCCGGCGGCTACACCTTC
CDR3aa: CAARPPAGGYTF

j_gene: TRBJ2-1
d_gene: .
abundance: many
v_gene: TRBV11-1
CDR3nt: TGTGCCAGCAGCCTAGGAGGGGGCATCGTCCTAGATGAGCAGTTCTTC
CDR3aa: CASSLGGGIVLDEQFF

j_gene: TRBJ2-3
d_gene: TRBD2
abundance: many
v_gene: TRBV20-1
CDR3nt: TGCAGTGCCCCCGGGGGGAGCGGGAGGGGTACAGATACGCAGTATTTT
CDR3aa: CSAPGGSGRGTDTQYF

j_gene: TRBJ2-5
d_gene: TRBD1
abundance: .
v_gene: TRBV7-3
CDR3nt: TGTGCCAACAGCCCACAGGGGGTCGGGGAGACCCAGTACTTC
CDR3aa: CANSPQGVGETQYF

j_gene: TRBJ2-4
d_gene: TRBD1
abundance: few
v_gene: TRBV9
CDR3nt: TGTGCCAGCAGCGTGAGGGGGACAGGGACGGGTGACATTCAGTACTTC
CDR3aa: CASSVRGTGTGDIQYF